Following are 23 T cell receptor beta chains from one sample sequenced in a study of cytomegalovirus exposure and HLA in healthy donors. Primers: 60 Vbeta forward and 13 Jbeta reverse. Profiled with immunoSEQ multiplex PCR; TCRdb holds only in-frame clones, not every one. The profile covers 250,000 or so clones, with over 75% appearing a single time and 1% to 1.5% taken by the ten largest. Sequencing used PBMCs. The origin of the receptors is a human donor in good health.

The chain is built from TRBV5-5 and TRBJ2-3, with 7 bases aligning to TRBD2. Germline trimming cut 5 bases from V and 1 base from J; bases unmatched to any gene: 7. The CDR3 sequence is 15 residues long. CDR1 and CDR2 from the germline V gene are SGHKS and YYEKEE (reference sequence). The CDR3 here is CASSGGEVGTDTQYF. CDR3 nucleotides: TGTGCCAGCAGTGGGGGGGAAGTGGGCACAGATACGCAGTATTTT.

The chain is built from TRBV29-1 and TRBJ2-7; D is unresolved. This CDR3 is 12 amino acids long. Between the trimmed V and J ends, which lost 2 bases and 1 base, there was a span of 6 bases. CDR1 is SQVTM, CDR2 ANQGSEA, per germline. CDR3: CSVELSSYEQYF. The CDR3 DNA sequence: TGCAGCGTTGAACTCTCTTCCTACGAGCAGTACTTC.

The chain couples TRBV30 to TRBJ1-1; a weak D match, TRBD1 (6 bases). The CDR3 runs to 12 residues. With 0 bases removed from V and 7 bases from J, the gap between germline ends came to 9 bases. Germline CDR1 and CDR2: GTSNPN and SVGIG (reference sequence). DNA for the CDR3: TGTGCCTGGAGTGTCCTGACAGGTGAAGCTTTCTTT. It specifies CAWSVLTGEAFF.

This rearrangement joins TRBV18 to TRBJ2-3; D not resolved. The CDR3 consists of 14 residues. V lost 6 bases, J lost 2 bases, and 12 bases lay in between. The germline CDR1 and CDR2 sequences are KGHSH and LQKENI. CDR3 DNA sequence: TGTGCCAGCTCCCCCCTTCAACACACAGATACGCAGTATTTT. It is translated as CASSPLQHTDTQYF.

This clone was observed a few times. The chain links TRBV27 to TRBJ2-7, with 8 positions matching TRBD1. Per the germline V gene, CDR1 is MNHEY and CDR2 is SMNVEV (reference sequence). There are 16 residues in the CDR3. V lost 3 bases and J lost 3; bases outside the gene matches: 10. The CDR3 nucleotides read TGTGCCAGCAGTTTTTTAGGGTCAGGGGGCCTCTACGAGCAGTACTTC. Encoded protein: CASSFLGSGGLYEQYF.

In DNA form, the CDR3 reads TGTGCCAGCAGCTTGGGACAGGACCCCACAGATACGCAGTATTTT. This encodes CASSLGQDPTDTQYF. The gene calls are TRBV5-8 and TRBJ2-3, with D possibly matching TRBD1 (6 bases). Per the germline V gene, CDR1 is SGHTS and CDR2 is YDEGEE. Trimming took 0 bases from V and 2 from J, leaving 10 bases between them. The CDR3 has 15 amino acids.

J is TRBJ2-2 and V is TRBV9; no firm D call. This CDR3 comprises 14 residues. Germline assignment: CDR1 SGDLS and CDR2 YYNGEE. Trimming took 0 bases from V and 1 from J, leaving 4 bases between them. The CDR3: CASSVGGNTGELFF. DNA for the CDR3: TGTGCCAGCAGCGTAGGCGGGAACACCGGGGAGCTGTTTTTT.

The CDR3 here is CASSREAATNQPQHF. The CDR3 nucleotides read TGTGCCAGCAGCCGCGAGGCAGCCACAAATCAGCCCCAGCATTTT. The V gene is TRBV4-2, the J gene TRBJ1-5, with D unresolved. The germline V gene encodes CDR1 LGHNA and CDR2 YNFKEQ. Trimming left V 4 bases short and J 4 bases short, with 14 bases between. The CDR3 spans 15 residues.

This clone was seen just once. The rearrangement links TRBV5-8 to TRBJ1-1; 9 nucleotides agree with TRBD1. Germline trimming cut 2 bases from V and 2 bases from J; bases unmatched to any gene: 13. Germline loops: CDR1 SGHTS, CDR2 YDEGEE. The CDR3 extends over 18 amino acids. CDR3 residues: CASSFLVLRDRVNTEAFF. The CDR3 DNA sequence: TGTGCCAGCAGCTTTTTGGTTCTCCGGGACAGGGTAAACACTGAAGCTTTCTTT.

The V call is TRBV7-2, the J call TRBJ1-3, with D possibly TRBD1 on 6 matching bases. The germline V gene has CDR1 SGHTA and CDR2 FQGNSA. The CDR3 runs to 15 residues. V was pared by 1 base and J by 4 bases, with 11 bases between. CDR3 sequence (DNA): TGTGCCAGCAGCTTAGACGCAGGGACAGGAAACACCATATATTTT. Encoded protein: CASSLDAGTGNTIYF.

The V and J genes are TRBV14 and TRBJ1-4; TRBD1 is a possible D gene (5 bases). Between the trimmed V and J ends, which lost 5 bases and 7 bases, there was a span of 14 bases. CDR1 is SGHDN and CDR2 is FVKESK in the germline V gene. CDR3 length equals 14 residues. Here the CDR3 DNA reads TGTGCCAGCAGCTTAACCTGGGGGGGTGAAAAACTGTTTTTT. This codes for CASSLTWGGEKLFF.

The chain couples TRBV7-9 to TRBJ2-7; maybe TRBD1 (5 bases). V shed 9 bases and J shed 1 base, with 13 bases lying between them. The CDR3 has 13 amino acids. Germline CDR1 and CDR2: SEHNR and FQNEAQ (reference sequence). The CDR3 is CARSGSRSYEQYF. As DNA, the CDR3 is TGTGCCAGGTCAGGGTCGAGGTCCTACGAGCAGTACTTC.

The chain employs TRBV7-2 and TRBJ1-5; D is perhaps TRBD1 (6 bases). CDR3 length: 13 amino acids. V shed 1 base and J shed 11 bases, with 12 bases lying between them. The germline gives CDR1 SGHTA, CDR2 FQGNSA. The CDR3 loop reads CASSLDRKGAQHF. CDR3 DNA: TGTGCCAGCAGCTTAGATAGAAAGGGGGCCCAGCATTTT.

This CDR3 reads CASSSTSGRPKQYNEQFF. The CDR3 bases are TGTGCCAGCAGCTCGACTAGCGGGAGGCCCAAGCAGTACAATGAGCAGTTCTTC. This chain connects TRBV5-4 to TRBJ2-1; 13 bases agree with TRBD2. The J segment lost 4 bases and the V segment lost 3 bases, leaving 10 bases of the junction unmatched. The V gene's germline CDR1 is SGHNT and CDR2 YYREEE (reference sequence). The CDR3 contains 18 residues. The full variable domain, its missing parts supplied by reference TRBV5-4 and TRBJ2-1, is ETGVTQSPTHLIKTRGQQVTLRCSSQSGHNTVSWYQQALGQGPQFIFQYYREEENGRGNFPPRFSGLQFPNYSSELNVNALELDDSALYLCASSSTSGRPKQYNEQFFGPGTRLTVL.

In nucleotides, the CDR3 is TGTGCCAGCAGCGCACCGGGACAGAGGGACTATGGCTACACCTTC. It codes for CASSAPGQRDYGYTF. The rearrangement links TRBV9 to TRBJ1-2, with TRBD1 matching over 7 bases. Germline V gene sequence: CDR1 SGDLS, CDR2 YYNGEE. Unmatched junction bases numbered 8, after V lost 3 bases and J lost 3 bases. The CDR3 is made up of 15 amino acids. The variable domain in full, with the rest retrieved from reference TRBV9 and TRBJ1-2, is DSGVTQTPKHLITATGQRVTLRCSPRSGDLSVYWYQQSLDQGLQFLIQYYNGEERAKGNILERFSAQQFPDLHSELNLSSLELGDSALYFCASSAPGQRDYGYTFGSGTRLTVV.

The gene calls are TRBV7-3 and TRBJ1-2; TRBD1 matches 10 bases. The CDR3 contains 14 residues. CDR1 is SGHTA, CDR2 FQGTGA, per germline. V lost 4 bases to trimming and J lost 7 bases; unmatched junction nucleotides: 6. CDR3 loop: CASSSADRGGGYTF. CDR3 in DNA: TGTGCCAGCAGCTCCGCGGACAGGGGGGGTGGCTACACCTTC.

This clone has just a few counts. The rearrangement uses TRBV2 and TRBJ1-4; D is unresolved. V lost 4 bases and J 0 bases, leaving 9 bases between the germline ends. Germline lookup yields CDR1 SNHLY and CDR2 FYNNEI. The CDR3 runs 15 residues. CDR3 region: CASSGAGTTNEKLFF. The CDR3 region has the DNA TGTGCCAGCAGTGGTGCAGGCACAACTAATGAAAAACTGTTTTTT.

V gene TRBV6-5 combines with J gene TRBJ1-2; D call uncertain. Trimming left V 0 bases short and J 7 bases short, with 12 bases between. The CDR3 has 14 residues. CDR1 MNHEY and CDR2 SVGAGI come from the germline V gene. The chain's CDR3 is CASSYSSGMRGYTF. The CDR3 nucleotides are TGTGCCAGCAGTTACTCATCCGGGATGCGTGGCTACACCTTC.

This sequence joins TRBV5-1 and TRBJ2-5; TRBD2 aligns across 14 bases. Germline V gene sequence: CDR1 SGHRS, CDR2 YFSETQ. The CDR3 totals 18 residues. V trimming: 0 bases; J trimming: 5 bases; junction bases outside the gene matches: 9. CDR3 nucleotide sequence: TGCGCCAGCAGCTTGGGAGGACTAGCGGGAGGATCCGGGGAGACCCAGTACTTC. It codes for CASSLGGLAGGSGETQYF.

This clone is a singleton in its sample. The chain uses TRBV5-1 and TRBJ1-1; 8 nucleotides line up with TRBD1. Germline V CDR1 and CDR2: SGHRS, YFSETQ. The CDR3 spans 13 residues. The junction had 1 base not matched to a gene; V was cut back by 4 bases and J by 2 bases. The CDR3 reads CASSPGGNTEAFF. CDR3 bases: TGCGCCAGCAGCCCAGGGGGCAACACTGAAGCTTTCTTT.

The CDR3 coding sequence is TGTGCCAGCAGTTTATCCTTCAACACCGGGGAGCTGTTTTTT. It is translated as CASSLSFNTGELFF. The gene calls are TRBV27 and TRBJ2-2; D remains ambiguous. V was pared by 0 bases and J by 2 bases, with 4 bases between. This CDR3 has 14 residues. Germline-derived CDR1 and CDR2 are MNHEY and SMNVEV (reference sequence).

The J gene is TRBJ2-3, the V gene TRBV5-1, with TRBD1 as a possible D gene (5 bases). This CDR3 contains 15 residues. Between the trimmed V and J ends, which lost 0 bases and 2 bases, there was a span of 10 bases. In germline, CDR1 is SGHRS, CDR2 YFSETQ. The CDR3 loop reads CASSLVDRDTDTQYF. Here the CDR3 DNA reads TGCGCCAGCAGCTTGGTCGACAGAGACACAGATACGCAGTATTTT.

This clone has a single count. CDR3 residues: CSARRMGLAGEADTQYF. CDR3 sequence (DNA): TGCAGCGCCCGGCGTATGGGACTAGCGGGAGAGGCAGATACGCAGTATTTT. The chain combines TRBV29-1 with TRBJ2-3; 14 nucleotides align to TRBD2. Per the germline V gene, CDR1 is SQVTM and CDR2 is ANQGSEA. V was clipped by 7 bases and J by 4 bases; unmatched bases: 13. The CDR3 consists of 17 residues.